The clone carrying this T cell receptor beta chain was detected ten times or more. A second 7 to 11 cycle PCR used barcoded and J-beta primers. TCRdb called the 5' RACE reads again in MiXCR, with one record for every CDR3 protein. The sample lists under 800,000 distinct CDR3 sequences, roughly two fifths occurring once. CDR1 and CDR2 from the germline V gene are SGHTA and FQGNSA. The length of the CDR3 is 14 residues. V trimming: 4 bases; J trimming: 9 bases; junction bases outside the gene matches: 1. This sample is part of a study of blood T cells in healthy people across ages. This receptor was identified in a woman aged 60-75 years in good health. Sequencing was carried out using blood. The V and J genes are TRBV7-2 and TRBJ1-6, with TRBD1 matching over 12 bases. The CDR3 protein is CASSWDRGLSPLHF. For the CDR3, the DNA is TGTGCCAGCAGCTGGGACAGGGGGCTTTCACCCCTCCACTTT.